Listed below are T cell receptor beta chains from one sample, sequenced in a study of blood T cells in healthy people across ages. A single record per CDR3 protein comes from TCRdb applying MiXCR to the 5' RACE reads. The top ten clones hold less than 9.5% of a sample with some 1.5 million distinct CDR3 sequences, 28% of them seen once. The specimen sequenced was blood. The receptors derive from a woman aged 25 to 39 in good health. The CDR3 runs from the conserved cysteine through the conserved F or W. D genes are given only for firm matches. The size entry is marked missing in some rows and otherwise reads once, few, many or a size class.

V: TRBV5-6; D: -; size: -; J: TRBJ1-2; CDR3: CASSWRPGDYGYTF; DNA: TGTGCCAGCAGCTGGCGACCAGGGGACTATGGCTACACCTTC
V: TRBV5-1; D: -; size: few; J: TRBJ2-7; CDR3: CASRSLTRGGDGEQYF; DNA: TGCGCCAGCAGGAGCTTGACTAGAGGAGGGGACGGCGAGCAGTACTTC
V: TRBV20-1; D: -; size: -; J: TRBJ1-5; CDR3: CSAGGGSGSGQPQHF; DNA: TGCAGTGCTGGGGGGGGCTCGGGGAGCGGTCAGCCCCAGCATTTT
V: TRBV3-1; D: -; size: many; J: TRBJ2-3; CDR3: CASSQSLMRSGLEYF; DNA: TGTGCCAGCAGCCAAAGCCTTATGAGGAGCGGACTGGAGTATTTT
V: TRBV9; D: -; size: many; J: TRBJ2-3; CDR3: CASSVGDTQYF; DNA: TGTGCCAGCAGCGTAGGTGATACGCAGTATTTT
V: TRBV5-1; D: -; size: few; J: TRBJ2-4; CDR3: CASSLVEAAPAKNIQYF; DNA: TGCGCCAGCAGCTTGGTCGAGGCGGCCCCAGCCAAAAACATTCAGTACTTC
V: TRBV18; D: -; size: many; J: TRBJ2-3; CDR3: CASSPRTTDTQYF; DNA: TGTGCCAGCTCCCCGAGGACAACAGATACGCAGTATTTT
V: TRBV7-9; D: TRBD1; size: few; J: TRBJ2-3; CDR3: CASSHRQGFTDTQYF; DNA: TGTGCCAGCAGCCACCGACAGGGTTTCACAGATACGCAGTATTTT
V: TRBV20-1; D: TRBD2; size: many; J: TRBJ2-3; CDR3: CSARLAGDTQYF; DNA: TGCAGCGCACGACTAGCGGGAGATACGCAGTATTTT
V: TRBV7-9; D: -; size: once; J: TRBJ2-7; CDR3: CASSRDPGGSSYEQYF; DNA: TGTGCCAGCAGCCGAGACCCCGGGGGTAGCTCCTACGAGCAGTACTTC
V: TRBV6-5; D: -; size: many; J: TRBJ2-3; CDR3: CASSYSVQLRTSSTDTQYF; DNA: TGTGCCAGCAGTTACTCGGTACAATTACGCACTTCTAGCACAGATACGCAGTATTTT
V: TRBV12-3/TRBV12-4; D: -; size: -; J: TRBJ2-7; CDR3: CACSPYRAKAYEQYF; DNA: TGTGCCTGCAGTCCCTATAGGGCCAAGGCCTACGAGCAGTACTTC
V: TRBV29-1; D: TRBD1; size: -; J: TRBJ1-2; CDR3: CSVDPWDRVDGYTF; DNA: TGCAGCGTTGACCCCTGGGACAGGGTGGATGGCTACACCTTC
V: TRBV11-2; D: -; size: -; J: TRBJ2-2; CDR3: CASSLDGAIPTGELFF; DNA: TGTGCCAGCAGCTTAGATGGGGCGATTCCTACCGGGGAGCTGTTTTTT
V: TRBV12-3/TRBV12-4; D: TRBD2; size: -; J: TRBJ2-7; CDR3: CASSSSGGGNYEQYF; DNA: TGTGCCAGCAGTTCCTCCGGGGGGGGAAACTACGAGCAGTACTTC
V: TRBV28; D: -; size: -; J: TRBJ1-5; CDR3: CASTGGVRAQHF; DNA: TGTGCCAGCACTGGTGGGGTTAGGGCCCAGCATTTT
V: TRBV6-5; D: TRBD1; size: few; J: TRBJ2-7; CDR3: CASSYRAGGREQYF; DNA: TGTGCCAGCAGTTACAGGGCAGGGGGTCGCGAGCAGTACTTC